Below, 28 T cell receptor beta chains from the same sample are listed, as sequenced in a study of radiotherapy plus CTLA-4 blockade in lung cancer. Clones were sequenced by immunoSEQ multiplex PCR, and TCRdb holds only the in-frame ones, with some missing. The sample lists about 88,000 clones, about 78% seen once, with 11% to 15% in the top ten. The material was peripheral blood, obtained from a patient treated with radiotherapy plus ipilimumab. All receptors come from a human donor with non-small cell lung cancer that progressed on radiotherapy plus ipilimumab.

The chain uses TRBV15 and TRBJ2-5; 7 bases align to TRBD2. The V gene's germline CDR1 is LNHNV and CDR2 YYDKDF (reference sequence). The V and J ends lost 9 bases and 5 bases, in that order; junction bases with no gene match: 12. The CDR3 length is 14 residues. CDR3 loop: CATNVGGRGETQYF. CDR3 sequence (DNA): TGTGCCACGAACGTCGGCGGGAGAGGCGAGACCCAGTACTTC.

The gene calls are TRBV11-3 and TRBJ2-1; D call uncertain. Germline V CDR1 and CDR2: SGHNT, YENEEA. Trimming left V 1 base short and J 8 bases short, with 6 bases between. The CDR3 has 12 amino acids. The CDR3 DNA sequence: TGTGCCAGCAGCTTAGCCCCCGATGAGCAGTTCTTC. Translation: CASSLAPDEQFF.

There are many counts of this clone. The chain combines TRBV28 with TRBJ2-7, with 7 bases matching TRBD2. CDR1 and CDR2 from the germline V gene are MDHEN and SYDVKM. With V trimmed by 2 bases and J by 1 base, 5 bases remained unmatched. The CDR3 contains 15 residues. CDR3 nucleotide sequence: TGTGCCAGCAGTTTAGGGCGGGAGATATCCTACGAGCAGTACTTC. Encoded protein: CASSLGREISYEQYF.

This chain uses TRBV5-1 with TRBJ2-7; D gene ambiguous. This CDR3 is built from 12 residues. CDR1 is SGHRS, CDR2 YFSETQ, per germline. The V end was cut by 4 bases, the J end by 2 bases, with 7 bases between. The CDR3 sequence: CASSDGPYEQYF. The CDR3 region has the DNA TGCGCCAGCAGCGATGGCCCCTACGAGCAGTACTTC.

This chain uses TRBV2 with TRBJ2-2, with 8 bases that match TRBD2. Germline-derived CDR1 and CDR2 are SNHLY and FYNNEI. This CDR3 region has 17 residues. With V trimmed by 7 bases and J by 5 bases, 15 bases remained unmatched. CDR3 coding DNA: TGTGCCAGCACCGGTCCAAGCGGGGGCGGGAGGACCGGGGAGCTGTTTTTT. Protein sequence: CASTGPSGGGRTGELFF.

The gene calls are TRBV7-3 and TRBJ1-1, with D perhaps matching TRBD1 (6 bases). The germline V and J ends were trimmed by 3 bases and 2 bases, with 10 bases remaining between them. Germline V gene lookup returns CDR1 SGHTA and CDR2 FQGTGA. The CDR3 is made up of 14 amino acids. The CDR3 here is CASSLPRGNTEAFF. The CDR3, as DNA: TGTGCCAGCAGCTTGCCCAGGGGAAACACTGAAGCTTTCTTT.

Here the CDR3 reads CSVGGVLAGEYETQYF. The CDR3 bases are TGCAGCGTTGGAGGAGTACTAGCGGGAGAGTATGAGACCCAGTACTTC. The gene calls are TRBV29-1 and TRBJ2-5, with TRBD2 matching over 11 bases. The junction had 12 bases not matched to a gene; V was cut back by 4 bases and J by 5 bases. Germline assignment: CDR1 SQVTM and CDR2 ANQGSEA. The CDR3 spans 16 residues.

The V call is TRBV27, the J call TRBJ2-1; 7 bases agree with TRBD1. This CDR3 is 12 amino acids long. With 6 bases clipped from V and 7 bases from J, the junction kept 3 bases outside the gene matches. Germline assignment: CDR1 MNHEY and CDR2 SMNVEV (reference sequence). As DNA, the CDR3 is TGTGCCAGCAGGACAGGGTGGAATGAGCAGTTCTTC. Translation gives CASRTGWNEQFF.

The chain is built from TRBV29-1 and TRBJ2-3; 9 nucleotides match TRBD1. With V trimmed by 6 bases and J by 2 bases, 12 bases remained unmatched. This CDR3 comprises 16 residues. Germline V gene sequence: CDR1 SQVTM, CDR2 ANQGSEA. The CDR3 sequence: CSVPGTGTIATDTQYF. CDR3 sequence (DNA): TGCAGCGTCCCGGGGACAGGGACGATTGCCACAGATACGCAGTATTTT.

The chain combines TRBV15 with TRBJ2-3; 7 nucleotides agree with TRBD1. Per germline, CDR1 LNHNV and CDR2 YYDKDF (reference sequence). CDR3 size: 17 residues. J was trimmed by 2 bases and V by 1 base; bases with no gene match: 9. CDR3 DNA sequence: TGTGCCACCAGCAGAGGCCTGACGGGGACAGACACAGATACGCAGTATTTT. It encodes CATSRGLTGTDTDTQYF.

This clone has only a few counts. The rearrangement links TRBV4-2 to TRBJ1-1, with D tentatively TRBD1 (6 bases). This CDR3 has 18 amino acids. Germline CDR1 and CDR2: LGHNA and YNFKEQ. The V end lost 3 bases, the J end lost 5 bases, and 25 bases lay between the germline ends. DNA for the CDR3: TGTGCCAGCAGCCACCCAGTAGTAGGAACTCAGGGGAGAACTGAAGCTTTCTTT. The encoded protein is CASSHPVVGTQGRTEAFF.

This clone was counted only a few times. One end of the junction fails to match germline, which may point to a read error. This chain uses TRBV28 with TRBJ1-1, with D hard to call. This CDR3 has 13 amino acids. Germline CDR1 and CDR2: MDHEN and SYDVKM. CDR3 coding DNA: TGTGCCAGCAGGTCGACCGTGAACTCTGAAGCTTTCTTT. Amino acids: CASRSTVNSEAFF. Drawing the rest from reference TRBV28 and TRBJ1-1, the complete variable domain is DVKVTQSSRYLVKRTGEKVFLECVQDMDHENMFWYRQDPGLGLRLIYFSYDVKMKEKGDIPEGYSVSREKKERFSLILESASTNQTSMYLCASRSTVNSEAFFGQGTRLTVV.

V is TRBV7-9 and J is TRBJ2-3; D remains unclear. Per the germline V gene, CDR1 is SEHNR and CDR2 is FQNEAQ (reference sequence). The CDR3 length is 14 residues. The V and J ends lost 5 bases and 1 base respectively, with 10 bases between them. DNA of the CDR3: TGTGCCAGCAGCCCGTCGGGCGGCACAGATACGCAGTATTTT. Its protein product is CASSPSGGTDTQYF.

The chain uses TRBV7-6 and TRBJ2-1; the D gene could be TRBD1 or TRBD2 (5 bases each). Trimming stripped 5 bases from V and 1 base from J, with 15 bases between. Germline CDR1 reads SGHVS; CDR2 reads FNYEAQ. CDR3 length equals 16 residues. The CDR3: CASSPREGLSYNEQFF. The CDR3 bases are TGTGCCAGCAGCCCCCGTGAGGGGCTTTCCTACAATGAGCAGTTCTTC. Full variable domain (remainder filled in from reference TRBV7-6 and TRBJ2-1): GAGVSQSPRYKVTKRGQDVALRCDPISGHVSLYWYRQALGQGPEFLTYFNYEAQQDKSGLPNDRFSAERPEGSISTLTIQRTEQRDSAMYRCASSPREGLSYNEQFFGPGTRLTVL.

The sample holds a few counts of this clone. The rearrangement uses TRBV7-2 and TRBJ1-5, with D possibly matching TRBD1 (5 bases). The CDR3 totals 12 residues. Germline CDR1 SGHTA, CDR2 FQGNSA. With 1 base removed from V and 7 bases from J, the gap between germline ends came to 5 bases. CDR3 DNA: TGTGCCAGCAGCTTAGGACAGCAGCCCCAGCATTTT. Translated, it gives CASSLGQQPQHF.

The chain recombines TRBV6-1 with TRBJ2-2; D assignment may be TRBD1 or TRBD2 (5 bases each). Per the germline V gene, CDR1 is MNHNS and CDR2 is SASEGT. The V and J ends lost 6 bases and 5 bases respectively, with 7 bases between them. CDR3 length equals 12 residues. CDR3 amino acids: CASSWGTGELFF. The DNA for the CDR3 is TGTGCCAGCAGCTGGGGGACCGGGGAGCTGTTTTTT.

J is TRBJ2-2 and V is TRBV15, with D possibly TRBD2 on 6 matching bases. Germline CDR1 and CDR2: LNHNV and YYDKDF (reference sequence). This CDR3 comprises 15 residues. V lost 2 bases, J lost 6 bases, and 13 bases lay in between. Here the CDR3 DNA reads TGTGCCACCAGCAGACTAGCGAGAGGCTCCGGGGAGCTGTTTTTT. It specifies CATSRLARGSGELFF.

This clone was detected only a few times. This sequence joins TRBV28 and TRBJ1-1; D ambiguous. Germline CDR1 and CDR2: MDHEN and SYDVKM. This CDR3 spans 15 amino acids. V was pared by 3 bases and J by 2 bases, with 13 bases between. The CDR3 nucleotides are TGTGCCAGCAGTTTTCGGTATCGGTCTAACACTGAAGCTTTCTTT. It yields the protein CASSFRYRSNTEAFF.

On this clone: One end of the junction fails to match germline, which may point to a read error. The rearrangement joins TRBV2 to TRBJ2-5; weak D call: TRBD2 (7 bases). The CDR3 length is 15 residues. From germline, CDR1 is SNHLY and CDR2 FYNNEI. The CDR3 region has the DNA TGTGCCAGCAGTCCCTACACGGGGGGCGGTCAAGTCAGGAACTTC. Residues: CASSPYTGGGQVRNF.

The V and J genes are TRBV15 and TRBJ1-4; 10 nucleotides align to TRBD1. This CDR3 comprises 15 residues. J gave up 13 bases and V 1 base, and 9 bases lay outside the gene matches. CDR1 is LNHNV and CDR2 is YYDKDF in the germline V gene (reference sequence). In DNA, the CDR3 is TGTGCCACCAGCAGAGCCGCCGACAGGGGGCATCCACTGTTTTTT. Protein sequence: CATSRAADRGHPLFF.

CDR3 DNA sequence: TGTGCCAGCAGGGCCTCAGGGTTTTTAGAAGCTTTCTTT. Amino acids: CASRASGFLEAFF. The chain joins TRBV6-5 to TRBJ1-1; tentatively, D is TRBD1 (5 bases). CDR1 is MNHEY and CDR2 is SVGAGI in the germline V gene. The V gene lost 6 bases and the J gene lost 8 bases, with 16 bases spanning the gap. The CDR3 has 13 residues.

This chain uses TRBV28 with TRBJ2-5; D perhaps matches TRBD2 (7 bases). The CDR3 sequence is 16 residues long. CDR1 is MDHEN and CDR2 is SYDVKM in the germline V gene. V lost 8 bases and J 4 bases, leaving 23 bases between the germline ends. CDR3 sequence: CASVRPGEGLGETQYF. CDR3 bases: TGTGCCAGCGTCCGACCAGGGGAGGGCCTAGGAGAGACCCAGTACTTC.

This rearrangement joins TRBV2 to TRBJ2-7; no reliable D call. The ends were cut back, 5 bases at V and 2 bases at J, with 10 bases in the middle. CDR1 and CDR2 (germline): SNHLY, FYNNEI. CDR3 length: 13 amino acids. The chain's CDR3 is CASSFPVTYEQYF. The CDR3 DNA reads as TGTGCCAGCAGTTTCCCAGTGACCTACGAGCAGTACTTC.

This clone was detected only once. The chain carries TRBV2 and TRBJ1-2, with D hard to call. Trimming stripped 2 bases from V and 1 base from J, with 14 bases between. The CDR3 runs 16 residues. The V gene's germline CDR1 is SNHLY and CDR2 FYNNEI. The CDR3 spells CASSETGRHYNYGYTF. Written as DNA, the CDR3 is TGTGCCAGCAGTGAAACGGGCAGGCATTATAACTATGGCTACACCTTC.

V and J are TRBV7-9 and TRBJ2-1; D might be TRBD1 (6 bases). CDR3 size: 17 residues. Between the trimmed V and J ends, which lost 1 base and 1 base, there was a span of 14 bases. Germline V gene sequence: CDR1 SEHNR, CDR2 FQNEAQ (reference sequence). The CDR3 is CASSLGAAGTSYNEQFF. CDR3 bases: TGTGCCAGCAGCTTAGGGGCGGCAGGGACATCCTACAATGAGCAGTTCTTC.

This chain uses TRBV29-1 with TRBJ2-7; 10 bases map to TRBD1. The germline V gene has CDR1 SQVTM and CDR2 ANQGSEA. With 7 bases clipped from V and 4 bases from J, the junction kept 19 bases outside the gene matches. This CDR3 is built from 17 residues. The CDR3 here is CSAVLGAGQGSGYEQYF. CDR3 nucleotides: TGCAGCGCCGTTTTAGGCGCGGGACAGGGGTCTGGTTACGAGCAGTACTTC.

This clone was picked up one time. J is TRBJ1-1 and V is TRBV5-1; 9 nucleotides agree with TRBD1. The CDR3 spans 16 residues. V gave up 3 bases and J gave up 4 bases; unmatched junction bases: 10. The germline CDR1 and CDR2 sequences are SGHRS and YFSETQ. The CDR3 loop reads CASSSPLTTGGTEAFF. The DNA for the CDR3 is TGCGCCAGCAGCTCTCCCCTTACGACAGGGGGCACTGAAGCTTTCTTT.

This clone was observed once. J is TRBJ2-7 and V is TRBV6-5; TRBD1 matches 9 bases. Trimming cost V 8 bases and J 5 bases; bases outside gene matches: 7. The germline gives CDR1 MNHEY, CDR2 SVGAGI. This CDR3 is 13 amino acids long. The CDR3 coding sequence is TGTGCCAGCGTTGGGACAGGGAGAAACGAGCAGTACTTC. Amino acid sequence: CASVGTGRNEQYF.